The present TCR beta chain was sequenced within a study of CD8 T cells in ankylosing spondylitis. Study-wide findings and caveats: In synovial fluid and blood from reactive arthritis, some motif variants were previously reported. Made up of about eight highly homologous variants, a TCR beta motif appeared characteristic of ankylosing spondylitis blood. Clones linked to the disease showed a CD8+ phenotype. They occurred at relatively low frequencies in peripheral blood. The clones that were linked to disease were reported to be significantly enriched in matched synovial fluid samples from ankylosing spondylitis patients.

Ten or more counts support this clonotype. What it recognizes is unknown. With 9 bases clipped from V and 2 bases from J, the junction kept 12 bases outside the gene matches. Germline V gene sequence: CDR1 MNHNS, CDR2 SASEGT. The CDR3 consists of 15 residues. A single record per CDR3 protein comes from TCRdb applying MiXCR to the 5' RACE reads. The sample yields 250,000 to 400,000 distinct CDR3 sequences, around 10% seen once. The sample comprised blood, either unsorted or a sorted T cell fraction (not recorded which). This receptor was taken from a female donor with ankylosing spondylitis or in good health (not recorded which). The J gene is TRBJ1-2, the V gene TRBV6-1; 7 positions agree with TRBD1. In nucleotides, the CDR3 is TGTGCCAGTCGCATTCAAACAGGGGTGAACTATGGCTACACCTTC. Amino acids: CASRIQTGVNYGYTF.